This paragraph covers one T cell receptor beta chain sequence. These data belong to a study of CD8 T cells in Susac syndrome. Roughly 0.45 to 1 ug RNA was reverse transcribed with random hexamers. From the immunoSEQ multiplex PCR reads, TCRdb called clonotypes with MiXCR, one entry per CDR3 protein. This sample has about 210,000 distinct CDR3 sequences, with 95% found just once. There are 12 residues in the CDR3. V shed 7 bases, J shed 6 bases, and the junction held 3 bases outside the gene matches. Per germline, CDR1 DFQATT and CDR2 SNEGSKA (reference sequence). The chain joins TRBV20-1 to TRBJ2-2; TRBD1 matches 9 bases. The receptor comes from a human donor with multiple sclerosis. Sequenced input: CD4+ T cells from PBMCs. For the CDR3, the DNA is TGCAGTGTTCGACAGGGGGCCGGGGAGCTGTTTTTT. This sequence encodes CSVRQGAGELFF.